The T cell receptor (beta chain) under discussion was sequenced for a study of regulatory T cells in long-lasting Graves disease. Regarding the study as a whole: Persistent disease preferred TRBV28, TRBJ1-2 and TRBJ2-5.

iRepertoire HTBI primers and Arm-PCR of CDR3 regions built TCR beta libraries. One entry per CDR3 protein, called by TCRdb with MiXCR from the multiplex PCR reads. The data hold 300,000 to 400,000 distinct CDR3 sequences, with approximately 15% observed a single time. Concerning this clonotype itself: What it binds is not known. Relative to the germline gene, one junction end is altered; a read error may explain this.

Germline-derived CDR1 and CDR2 are LGHDT and YNNKEL (reference sequence). This CDR3 region has 15 residues. Time point: newly diagnosed GD, antithyroid drugs for less than 3 months. PBMC RNA was the source of the TCR library. These data are also associated with another study on T cells in Graves' hyperthyroidism and ophthalmopathy.

This specimen was peripheral blood mononuclear cells (PBMCs), taken at new diagnosis, from a patient treated with antithyroid drugs. This TCR derives from a man in his forties with Graves disease. V and J are TRBV3-1 and TRBJ2-3, with 7 bases fitting TRBD2. The CDR3 nucleotides are TGTACCAGCAGCCAAATCAGCGGGGTTGGTTATACGCAGTATTTT. It is translated as CTSSQISGVGYTQYF.